This entry describes one T cell receptor beta chain. This record belongs to a study of monozygotic twins with inflammatory bowel disease. Germline lookup yields CDR1 SGHVS and CDR2 FQNEAQ. The CDR3 contains 12 residues. With the 5' RACE reads reprocessed, TCRdb shows one record per CDR3 protein and no DNA. The sample holds 70,000 to 95,000 distinct CDR3 sequences. This TCR was recovered from a human donor with ulcerative colitis or Crohn's disease, or a healthy co-twin of an affected twin (not recorded which). What was sequenced was blood. This rearrangement joins TRBV7-8 to TRBJ1-2. The CDR3 spells CASAGYSGDGTF.